Listed here is a single TCR beta chain. This clone was picked up a small number of times. The antigen it recognizes is unknown. Within one base of it there is no much larger clone, and no base qualities were kept. This entry comes from a study of blood T cell repertoires in COVID-19 (dated by TCRdb to 2018 to 2020). As for the study more broadly: Samples covering the acute and convalescent phases of COVID-19 were provided by collaborators in the United States, Italy and Spain. The repertoires were released in a freely available public database meant as a resource for research on the immune response to SARS-CoV-2. The material from the prospective study consisted of cDNA or gDNA derived from T cells, B-cell-depleted T cells, or PBMCs. The samples were drawn from the first 160 participants of the ongoing ImmuneRACE study and from 1,254 subjects provided by 6 global collaborators. The sample metadata nearly always contained a de-identified subject ID, COVID-19 status, age in years and sex. Where HLA class I and class II types were available, the types were taken from metadata supplied by the sample provider, not from assay-based typing. The dataset comprised deeply sampled blood TCRbeta repertoires from subjects exposed to, actively infected with, or recovered from COVID-19.

The immunoSEQ Assay, a bias-controlled multiplex PCR, was used to amplify TCRbeta CDR3 regions from genomic DNA. In the source study's methods: The number of nucleated cells in each sample was estimated by amplification of reference gene primers within the assay. Sequence reads were collapsed and filtered to measure the absolute abundance of every unique TCRbeta CDR3 rearrangement. For each sample, productive Simpson clonality was calculated as the square root of Simpson's diversity index over productive rearrangements. Imported from immuneACCESS, the table was reduced by TCRdb to in-frame sequences with V and J called. These copies leave out some clones; in studies compared against another copy, an unresolved V gene accounts for under half, and the cause of the remainder is not known. For V, J and clone size, that table is used; D and trimming come from the DNA. This sample has a few hundred thousand clones in its table, and less than 90% of those were observed once. The ten largest clones take up roughly 1% of the sample.

In the prospective study, participants were about 18 to 95 years old, resided in about two dozen geographic areas of the United States, and were enrolled through a virtual design. In the prospective study, cohorts were assigned on the basis of participant-reported clinical history obtained from a screening survey and a study questionnaire. Recovered participants in ImmuneRACE Cohort 3 were defined as having two consecutive negative NP/OP PCR tests, clearance from a healthcare professional, or resolution of symptoms. In the prospective study, whole blood, serum and a nasopharyngeal or oropharyngeal swab were collected from each participant by mobile phlebotomists. Over a roughly 2-month period, participants in the prospective study had the option of providing additional blood draws and questionnaires. Before DNA extraction, blood samples from the prospective study were shipped at room temperature or frozen.

Here is what the overall study found, with its caveats: The amount of clinical and demographic metadata varied by source and participant and was provided uncurated.

The receptor was isolated from a woman aged 25 to 39 who had recovered from COVID-19. The sequencing sample was made of PBMCs or T cells enriched from blood (not recorded which).

The DNA reads as follows: TGTGCCAGTAGTATGCTAGTTTACAATGAGCAGTTCTTC. This is translated as CASSMLVYNEQFF. The chain is encoded by TRBV19 joined to TRBJ2-1; there is no confident call for the D gene. Inclusive of the bounding cysteine and phenylalanine, the CDR3 is 13 residues long. Only the CDR3 part of the read is kept: 39 bases, read in frame from the first base. CDR1 and CDR2 are read off the germline V gene (reference sequence) as LNHDA and SQIVND. V and J are truncated by 3 bases and 4 bases respectively, leaving an intervening sequence of 7 bases. The variable domain in full, with residues beyond the CDR3 obtained from the reference TRBV19 and TRBJ2-1 genes, is DGGITQSPKYLFRKEGQNVTLSCEQNLNHDAMYWYRQDPGQGLRLIYYSQIVNDFQKGDIAEGYSVSREKKESFPLTVTSAQKNPTAFYLCASSMLVYNEQFFGPGTRLTVL.